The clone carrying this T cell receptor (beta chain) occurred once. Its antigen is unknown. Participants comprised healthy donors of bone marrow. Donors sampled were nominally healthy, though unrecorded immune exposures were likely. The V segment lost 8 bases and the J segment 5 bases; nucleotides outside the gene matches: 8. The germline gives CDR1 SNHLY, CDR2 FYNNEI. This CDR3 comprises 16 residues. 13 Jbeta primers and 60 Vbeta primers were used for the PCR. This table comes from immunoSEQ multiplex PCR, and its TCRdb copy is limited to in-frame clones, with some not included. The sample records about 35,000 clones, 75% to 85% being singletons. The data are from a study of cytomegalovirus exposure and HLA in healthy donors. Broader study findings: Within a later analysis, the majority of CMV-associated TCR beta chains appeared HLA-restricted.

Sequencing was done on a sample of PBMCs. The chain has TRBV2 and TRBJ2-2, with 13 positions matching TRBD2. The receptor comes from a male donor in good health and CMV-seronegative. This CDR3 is CASARLAGGITGELFF. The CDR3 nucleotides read TGTGCCAGCGCACGACTAGCGGGGGGTATTACCGGGGAGCTGTTTTTT.